This T cell receptor beta chain was sequenced during a study of identical twins. Looked up from germline, CDR1 is SGHRS and CDR2 is YFSETQ. The CDR3 is 15 amino acids. V gave up 2 bases and J gave up 0 bases, with 6 bases separating them. TCRdb reprocessed the 5' RACE reads via MiXCR and lists one record per CDR3 protein. Among approximately 220,000 distinct CDR3 sequences, 7.5% were seen once, and the ten largest hold about 1.8%. This clonotype has a count of ten or more. The same sample was also studied in work on yellow fever vaccine responses in identical twins.

The V call is TRBV5-1, the J call TRBJ1-6; D call uncertain. This receptor was taken from a woman younger than 35 in good health. The material sequenced was memory (CD45RO+) T cells sorted from blood. CDR3 residues: CASSLESSYNSPLHF. CDR3 nucleotides: TGCGCCAGCAGCTTAGAAAGCTCCTATAATTCACCCCTCCACTTT.